The clone carrying this T cell receptor (beta chain) was detected a few times. The antigen is not known. Indicated treatment: roughly ten-day PBMC culture with coronavirus spike peptide pools or control peptides (ViraFEST assay). With the Oncomine TCR Beta short-read assay, DNA from cultured CD4+ T cells was sequenced. From the PCR reads, TCRdb called clonotypes with MiXCR, one entry per CDR3 protein. The sample carries about 15,000 distinct CDR3 sequences, 30% to 40% recorded once. CDR1 and CDR2 from the germline V gene are SGHTA and FQGTGA. V lost 5 bases, J lost 4 bases, and 5 bases stayed unmatched. The CDR3 loop spans 14 amino acids. The sample comes from a study of vaccination and CD4 T cells after COVID-19. For the study at large: Cultures acting as controls obtained a CEFX pool, an HIV-1 Nef pool, or no peptide.

The chain combines TRBV7-3 with TRBJ1-1; 9 nucleotides agree with TRBD1. Here the sequenced sample was CD4+ T cells from blood, cultured in vitro, taken before SARS-CoV-2 vaccination. This receptor was obtained from a human donor who had recovered from COVID-19. CDR3 region: CASSGDRESTEAFF. In DNA form, the CDR3 reads TGTGCCAGCAGCGGGGACAGGGAGAGCACTGAAGCTTTCTTT.